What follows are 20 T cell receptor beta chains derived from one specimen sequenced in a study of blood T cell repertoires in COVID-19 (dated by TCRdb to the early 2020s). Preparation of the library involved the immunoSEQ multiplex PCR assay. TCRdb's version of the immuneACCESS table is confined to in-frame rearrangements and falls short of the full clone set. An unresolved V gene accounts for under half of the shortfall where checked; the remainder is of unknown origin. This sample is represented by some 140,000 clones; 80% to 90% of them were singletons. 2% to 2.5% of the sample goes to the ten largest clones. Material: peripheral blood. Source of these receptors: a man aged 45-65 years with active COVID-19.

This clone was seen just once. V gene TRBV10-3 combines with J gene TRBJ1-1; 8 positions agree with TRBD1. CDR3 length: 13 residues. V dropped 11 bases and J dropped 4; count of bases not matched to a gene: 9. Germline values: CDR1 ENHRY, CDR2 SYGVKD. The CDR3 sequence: CAATGTGSTEAFF. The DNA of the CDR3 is TGTGCCGCTACCGGGACAGGAAGCACTGAAGCTTTCTTT.

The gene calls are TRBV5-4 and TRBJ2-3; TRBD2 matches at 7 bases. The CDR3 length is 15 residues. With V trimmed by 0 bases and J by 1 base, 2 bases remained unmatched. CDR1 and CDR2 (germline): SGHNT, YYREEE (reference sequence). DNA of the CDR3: TGTGCCAGCAGCTTGGCCACTAGCGGCACAGATACGCAGTATTTT. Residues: CASSLATSGTDTQYF.

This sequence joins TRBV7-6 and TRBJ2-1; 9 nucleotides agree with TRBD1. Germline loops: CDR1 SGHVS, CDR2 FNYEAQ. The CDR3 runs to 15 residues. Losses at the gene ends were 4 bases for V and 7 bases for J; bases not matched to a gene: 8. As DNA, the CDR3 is TGTGCCAGCAGCTCCCTCAGCGGGACAGGGAATGAGCAGTTCTTC. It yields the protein CASSSLSGTGNEQFF.

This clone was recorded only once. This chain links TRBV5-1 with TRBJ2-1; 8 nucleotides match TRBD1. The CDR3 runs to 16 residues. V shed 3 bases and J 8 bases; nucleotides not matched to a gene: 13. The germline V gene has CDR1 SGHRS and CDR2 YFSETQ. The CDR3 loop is CASSSGQATRIHEQFF. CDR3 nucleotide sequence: TGCGCCAGCAGCTCGGGACAGGCCACACGGATCCATGAGCAGTTCTTC.

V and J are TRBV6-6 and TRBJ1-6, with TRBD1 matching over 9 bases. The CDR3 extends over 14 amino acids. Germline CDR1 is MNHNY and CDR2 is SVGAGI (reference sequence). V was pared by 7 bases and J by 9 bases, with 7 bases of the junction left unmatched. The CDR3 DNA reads TGTGCCAGCACCCCGGGACAGGGTACTTCACCCCTCCACTTT. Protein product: CASTPGQGTSPLHF.

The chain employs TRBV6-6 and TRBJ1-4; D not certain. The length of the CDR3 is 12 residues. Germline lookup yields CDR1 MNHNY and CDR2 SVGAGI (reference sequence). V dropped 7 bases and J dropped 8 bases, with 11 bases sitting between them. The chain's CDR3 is CASKMGEEKLFF. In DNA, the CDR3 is TGTGCCAGCAAGATGGGAGAAGAAAAACTGTTTTTT.

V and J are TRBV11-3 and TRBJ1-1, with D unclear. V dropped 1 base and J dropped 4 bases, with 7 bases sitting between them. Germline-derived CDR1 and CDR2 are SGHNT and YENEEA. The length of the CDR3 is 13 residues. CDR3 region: CASSLGAGTEAFF. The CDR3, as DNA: TGTGCCAGCAGCTTAGGGGCCGGCACTGAAGCTTTCTTT.

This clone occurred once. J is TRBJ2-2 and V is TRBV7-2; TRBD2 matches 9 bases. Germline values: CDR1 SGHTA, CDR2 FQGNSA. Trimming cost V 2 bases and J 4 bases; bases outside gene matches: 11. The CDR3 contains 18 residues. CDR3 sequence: CASSLKSAGGPSTGELFF. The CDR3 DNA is TGTGCCAGCAGCTTAAAGTCTGCGGGGGGGCCTAGCACCGGGGAGCTGTTTTTT.

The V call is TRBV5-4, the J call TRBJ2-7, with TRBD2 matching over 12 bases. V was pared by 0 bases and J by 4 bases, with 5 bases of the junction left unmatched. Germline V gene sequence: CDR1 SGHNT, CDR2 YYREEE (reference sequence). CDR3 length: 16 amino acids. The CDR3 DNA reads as TGTGCCAGCAGCTTGGCTCGACTAGCGGGGGATTACGAGCAGTACTTC. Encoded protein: CASSLARLAGDYEQYF.

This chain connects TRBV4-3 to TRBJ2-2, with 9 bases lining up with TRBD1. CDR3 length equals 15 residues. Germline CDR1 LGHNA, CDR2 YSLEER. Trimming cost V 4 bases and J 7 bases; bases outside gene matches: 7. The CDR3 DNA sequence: TGCGCCAGCAGCCTCACGGGACAGGGCAGCGGGGAGCTGTTTTTT. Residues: CASSLTGQGSGELFF.

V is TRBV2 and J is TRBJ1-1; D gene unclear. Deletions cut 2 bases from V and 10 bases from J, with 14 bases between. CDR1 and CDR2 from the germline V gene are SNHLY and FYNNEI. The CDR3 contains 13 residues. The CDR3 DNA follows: TGTGCCAGCAGTGAATCGGGTACCGATGGAGCTTTCTTT. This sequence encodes CASSESGTDGAFF. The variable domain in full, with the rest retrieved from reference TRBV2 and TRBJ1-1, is EPEVTQTPSHQVTQMGQEVILRCVPISNHLYFYWYRQILGQKVEFLVSFYNNEISEKSEIFDDQFSVERPDGSNFTLKIRSTKLEDSAMYFCASSESGTDGAFFGQGTRLTVV.

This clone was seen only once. CDR3 DNA sequence: TGTGCCAGCAGTGGATTCGGACAGCTAGCTAACTATGGCTACACCTTC. The encoded protein is CASSGFGQLANYGYTF. V usage is TRBV6-1 and J usage is TRBJ1-2; possibly TRBD1 for D (6 bases). Trimming took off 4 bases at V and 0 bases at J, with 15 bases between the two ends. The CDR3 totals 16 residues. Germline V gene lookup returns CDR1 MNHNS and CDR2 SASEGT.

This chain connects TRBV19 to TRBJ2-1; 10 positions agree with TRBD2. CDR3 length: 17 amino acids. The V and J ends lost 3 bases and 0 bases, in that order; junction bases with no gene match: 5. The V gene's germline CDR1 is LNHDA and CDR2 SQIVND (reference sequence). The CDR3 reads CASSISSGGSSYNEQFF. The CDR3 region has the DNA TGTGCCAGTAGTATCTCTAGCGGGGGCAGCTCCTACAATGAGCAGTTCTTC.

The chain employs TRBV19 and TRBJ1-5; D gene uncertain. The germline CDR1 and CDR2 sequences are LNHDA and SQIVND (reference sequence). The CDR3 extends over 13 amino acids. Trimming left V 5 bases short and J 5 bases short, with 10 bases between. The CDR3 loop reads CASSLGRDQPQHF. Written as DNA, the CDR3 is TGTGCCAGTAGTTTAGGGCGGGATCAGCCCCAGCATTTT.

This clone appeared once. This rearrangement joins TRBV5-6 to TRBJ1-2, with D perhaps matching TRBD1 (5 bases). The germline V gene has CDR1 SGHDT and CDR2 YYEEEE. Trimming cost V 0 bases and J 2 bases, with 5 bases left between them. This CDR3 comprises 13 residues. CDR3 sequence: CASSLAGNYGYTF. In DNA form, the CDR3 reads TGTGCCAGCAGCTTGGCAGGGAACTATGGCTACACCTTC.

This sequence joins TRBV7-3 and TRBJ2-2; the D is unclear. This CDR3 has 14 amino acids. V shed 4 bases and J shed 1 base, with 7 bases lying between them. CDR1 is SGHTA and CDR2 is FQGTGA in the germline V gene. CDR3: CASSSHGNTGELFF. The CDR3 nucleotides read TGTGCCAGCAGCTCCCACGGGAACACCGGGGAGCTGTTTTTT.

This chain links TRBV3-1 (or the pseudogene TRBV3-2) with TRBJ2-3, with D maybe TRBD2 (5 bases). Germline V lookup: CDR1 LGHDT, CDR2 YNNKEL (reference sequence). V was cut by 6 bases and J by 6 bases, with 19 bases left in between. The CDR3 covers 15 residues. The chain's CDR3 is CASSFKRTSADTQYF. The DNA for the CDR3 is TGTGCCAGCAGTTTCAAGCGGACCTCGGCGGATACGCAGTATTTT.

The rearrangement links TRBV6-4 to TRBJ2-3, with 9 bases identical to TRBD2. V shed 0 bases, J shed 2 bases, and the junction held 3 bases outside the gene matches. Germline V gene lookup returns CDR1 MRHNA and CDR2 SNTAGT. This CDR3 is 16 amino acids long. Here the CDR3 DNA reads TGTGCCAGCAGTGACTCCCCTAGCGGGATCACAGATACGCAGTATTTT. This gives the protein CASSDSPSGITDTQYF.

CDR3 nucleotides: TGTGCCAGCACTCAGGGGGGTGAAACTGAAGCTTTCTTT. Translating gives CASTQGGETEAFF. The rearrangement links TRBV4-2 to TRBJ1-1, with 7 bases identical to TRBD1. CDR1 LGHNA and CDR2 YNFKEQ come from the germline V gene. J lost 5 bases, V lost 7 bases, and 7 bases had no gene match. The CDR3 has 13 amino acids.

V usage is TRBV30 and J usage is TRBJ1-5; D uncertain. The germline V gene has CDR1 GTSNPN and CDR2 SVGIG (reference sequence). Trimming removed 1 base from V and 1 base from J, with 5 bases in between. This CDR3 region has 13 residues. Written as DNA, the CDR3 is TGTGCCTGGAGTGGCAGGAGCAATCAGCCCCAGCATTTT. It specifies CAWSGRSNQPQHF.